This T cell receptor beta chain was sequenced during a study of somatic mutations in cytotoxic T cells in rheumatoid arthritis. Broader study findings: Of the expanded CD8+ clones, the antigen targets were not known. Rheumatoid arthritis patients were compared with age-matched healthy controls, and their CD8+ T-cell clonality did not differ significantly. Among patients with rheumatoid arthritis, but not healthy controls, CD8+ clonality increased with age.

With regard to this clone: Its antigen is unidentified.

Profiled with immunoSEQ multiplex PCR; TCRdb holds only in-frame clones, not every one. The table shows 6,500 to 9,000 clones, with under 80% occurring only once. This CDR3 is 16 amino acids long. Trimming shortened V by 3 bases and J by 0 bases, and 14 bases separated the two germline ends. The germline gives CDR1 MNHEY, CDR2 SMNVEV (reference sequence). The receptor's source is an adult with rheumatoid arthritis. Sequencing was carried out using CD8+ T cells sorted from blood. The genes are TRBV27 and TRBJ1-1; unclear D gene. CDR3: CASSFHPIGVNTEAFF. CDR3 nucleotides: TGTGCCAGCAGTTTTCATCCGATTGGGGTGAACACTGAAGCTTTCTTT.